The 2 T cell receptor beta chains below were found in one sample sequenced in a study of radiation and T cells in renal cell carcinoma. Method: immunoSEQ multiplex PCR; TCRdb's copy keeps in-frame clones and lacks some. Of over 8,000 clones listed, about 66% were seen once; the top ten hold roughly 14%. The treatment here: treatment-naive control, cytoreductive nephrectomy. Sample: tumor tissue, taken from a patient whose treatment was nephrectomy without radiotherapy. Receptor source: a man in his sixties with renal cell carcinoma.

V and J are TRBV11-2 and TRBJ1-1; D might be TRBD1 (5 bases). Germline assignment: CDR1 SGHAT and CDR2 FQNNGV. CDR3 length equals 17 residues. V gave up 1 base and J gave up 8 bases, with 23 bases separating them. The CDR3 loop reads CASSLVRSGRGLSEAFF. The CDR3 bases are TGTGCCAGCAGCTTAGTTAGGTCGGGGAGGGGCCTTTCAGAAGCTTTCTTT.

The CDR3, as DNA: TGTGCCAGCAGCGTAGGGAGCGCCATACAGGGGGGCTACGAGCAGTACTTC. Protein: CASSVGSAIQGGYEQYF. The rearrangement joins TRBV9 to TRBJ2-7; 8 nucleotides line up with TRBD1. The germline V gene has CDR1 SGDLS and CDR2 YYNGEE. The J segment lost 3 bases and the V segment lost 0 bases, leaving 11 bases of the junction unmatched. This CDR3 spans 17 amino acids.